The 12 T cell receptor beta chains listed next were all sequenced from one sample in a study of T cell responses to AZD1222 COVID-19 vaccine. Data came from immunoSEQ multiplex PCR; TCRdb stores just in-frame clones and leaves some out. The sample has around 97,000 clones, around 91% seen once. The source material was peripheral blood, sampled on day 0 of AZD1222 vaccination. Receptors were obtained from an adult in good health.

The CDR3 DNA reads as TGTGCCAGCAGCGGCCGACAGGAGGGCGGGATAGGTTGCAATCAGCCCCAGCATTTT. This sequence encodes CASSGRQEGGIGCNQPQHF. The gene calls are TRBV9 and TRBJ1-5, with a tentative D call TRBD1 (6 bases). Trimming cost V 3 bases and J 2 bases, with 24 bases left between them. Germline V CDR1 and CDR2: SGDLS, YYNGEE. The CDR3 spans 19 residues.

For the CDR3, the DNA is TGTGCCTGGAGTGTACTTTATTCTGGCACAGATACGCAGTATTTT. Residues: CAWSVLYSGTDTQYF. V is TRBV30 and J is TRBJ2-3; D is undetermined. This CDR3 is 15 amino acids long. Deletions cut 0 bases from V and 1 base from J, with 11 bases between. The germline V gene encodes CDR1 GTSNPN and CDR2 SVGIG (reference sequence). The variable domain in full, completed from reference TRBV30 and TRBJ2-3, reads SQTIHQWPATLVQPVGSPLSLECTVEGTSNPNLYWYRQAAGRGLQLLFYSVGIGQISSEVPQNLSASRPQDRQFILSSKKLLLSDSGFYLCAWSVLYSGTDTQYFGPGTRLTVL.

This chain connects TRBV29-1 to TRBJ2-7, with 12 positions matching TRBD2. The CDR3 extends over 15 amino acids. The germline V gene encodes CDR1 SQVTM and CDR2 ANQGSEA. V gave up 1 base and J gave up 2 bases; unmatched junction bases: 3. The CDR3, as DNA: TGCAGCGTTGAAGGACTAGCGGGAGCACCCTACGAGCAGTACTTC. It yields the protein CSVEGLAGAPYEQYF.

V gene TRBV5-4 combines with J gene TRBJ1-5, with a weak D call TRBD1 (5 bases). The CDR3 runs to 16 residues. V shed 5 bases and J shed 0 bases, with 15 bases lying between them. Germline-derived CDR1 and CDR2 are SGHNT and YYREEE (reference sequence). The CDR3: CASSSMGPGSNQPQHF. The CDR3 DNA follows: TGTGCCAGCAGTTCGATGGGACCGGGTAGCAATCAGCCCCAGCATTTT.

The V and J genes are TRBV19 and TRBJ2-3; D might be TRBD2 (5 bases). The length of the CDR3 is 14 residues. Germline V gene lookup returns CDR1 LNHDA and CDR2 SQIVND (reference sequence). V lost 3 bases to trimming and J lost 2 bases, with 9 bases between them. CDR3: CASSIGEYTDTQYF. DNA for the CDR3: TGTGCCAGTAGTATTGGGGAGTACACAGATACGCAGTATTTT. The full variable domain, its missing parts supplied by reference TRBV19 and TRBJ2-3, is DGGITQSPKYLFRKEGQNVTLSCEQNLNHDAMYWYRQDPGQGLRLIYYSQIVNDFQKGDIAEGYSVSREKKESFPLTVTSAQKNPTAFYLCASSIGEYTDTQYFGPGTRLTVL.

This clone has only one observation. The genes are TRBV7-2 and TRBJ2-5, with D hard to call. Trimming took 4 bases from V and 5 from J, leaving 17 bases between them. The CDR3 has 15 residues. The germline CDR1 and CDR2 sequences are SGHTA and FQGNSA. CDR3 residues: CASSSLRVAGETQYF. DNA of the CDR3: TGTGCCAGCAGCTCCCTAAGGGTAGCTGGGGAGACCCAGTACTTC.

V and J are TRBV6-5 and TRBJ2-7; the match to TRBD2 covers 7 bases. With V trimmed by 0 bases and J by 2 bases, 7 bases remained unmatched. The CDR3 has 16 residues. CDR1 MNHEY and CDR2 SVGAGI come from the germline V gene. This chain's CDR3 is CASSYSVGGTTYEQYF. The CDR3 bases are TGTGCCAGCAGTTACTCGGTGGGGGGGACCACCTACGAGCAGTACTTC.

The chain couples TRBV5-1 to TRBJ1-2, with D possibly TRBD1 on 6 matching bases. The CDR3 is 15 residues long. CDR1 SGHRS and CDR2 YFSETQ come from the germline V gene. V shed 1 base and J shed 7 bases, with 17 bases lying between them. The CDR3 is CASSLLAGEGAGYTF. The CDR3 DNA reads TGCGCCAGCAGCTTGTTGGCAGGGGAAGGAGCTGGCTACACCTTC.

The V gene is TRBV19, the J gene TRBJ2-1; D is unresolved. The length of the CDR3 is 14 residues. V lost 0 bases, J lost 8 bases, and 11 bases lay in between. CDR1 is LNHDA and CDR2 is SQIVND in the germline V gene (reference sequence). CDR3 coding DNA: TGTGCCAGTAGTATAGAGCAGTTATGGTATGAGCAGTTCTTC. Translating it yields CASSIEQLWYEQFF.

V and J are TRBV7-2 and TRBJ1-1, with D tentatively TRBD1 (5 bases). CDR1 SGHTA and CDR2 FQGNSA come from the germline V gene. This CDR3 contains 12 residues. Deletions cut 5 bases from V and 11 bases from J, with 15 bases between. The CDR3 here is CASSADRVLAFF. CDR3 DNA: TGTGCCAGCAGCGCTGACAGAGTCTTGGCTTTCTTT.

The chain's CDR3 is CASTRSGSRPYNEQFF. The CDR3 DNA follows: TGTGCCAGCACCAGAAGCGGGAGCAGACCCTACAATGAGCAGTTCTTC. The chain has TRBV7-9 and TRBJ2-1; TRBD2 aligns across 8 bases. The CDR3 has 16 residues. CDR1 SEHNR and CDR2 FQNEAQ come from the germline V gene (reference sequence). J lost 2 bases, V lost 7 bases, and 10 bases had no gene match. The full variable domain, rest sourced from reference TRBV7-9 and TRBJ2-1, is DTGVSQNPRHKITKRGQNVTFRCDPISEHNRLYWYRQTLGQGPEFLTYFQNEAQLEKSRLLSDRFSAERPKGSFSTLEIQRTEQGDSAMYLCASTRSGSRPYNEQFFGPGTRLTVL.

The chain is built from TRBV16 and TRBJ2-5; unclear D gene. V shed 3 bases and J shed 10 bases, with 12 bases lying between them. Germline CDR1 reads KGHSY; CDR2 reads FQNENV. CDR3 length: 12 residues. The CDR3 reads CASSHHPIGQYF. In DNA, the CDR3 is TGTGCCAGCAGCCATCATCCAATAGGCCAGTACTTC.